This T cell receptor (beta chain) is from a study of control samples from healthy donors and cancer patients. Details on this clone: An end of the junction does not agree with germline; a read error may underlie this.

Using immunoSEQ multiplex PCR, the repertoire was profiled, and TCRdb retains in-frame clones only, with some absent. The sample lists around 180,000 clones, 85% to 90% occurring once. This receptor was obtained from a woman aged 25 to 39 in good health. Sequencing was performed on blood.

Here the CDR3 reads CASSLGGTGGLFF. CDR3 bases: TGTGCCAGCAGCTTAGGTGGCACCGGGGGGCTGTTTTTT. This chain links TRBV11-3 with TRBJ2-2; a possible D gene is TRBD2 (6 bases). The germline CDR1 and CDR2 sequences are SGHNT and YENEEA. The CDR3 is 13 amino acids.